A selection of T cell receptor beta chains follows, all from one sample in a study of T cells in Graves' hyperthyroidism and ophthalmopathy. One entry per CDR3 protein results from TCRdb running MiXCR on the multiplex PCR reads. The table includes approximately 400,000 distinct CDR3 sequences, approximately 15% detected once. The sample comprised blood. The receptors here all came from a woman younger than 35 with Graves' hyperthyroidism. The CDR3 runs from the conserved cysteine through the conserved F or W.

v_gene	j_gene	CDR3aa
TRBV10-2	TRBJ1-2	CATKSFSANYGYTF
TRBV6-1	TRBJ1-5	CASSEVLLGRLSNQPQHF
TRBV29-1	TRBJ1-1	CSVEGTVGNEAFF
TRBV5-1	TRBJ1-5	CASSLGLGNQPQHF
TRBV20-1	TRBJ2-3	CSASGTGGADTQYF
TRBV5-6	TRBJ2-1	CASSFLSVAGGREFF
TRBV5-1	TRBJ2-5	CASGGSPGETQYF
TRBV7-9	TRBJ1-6	CASSPPGQRNSPLHF
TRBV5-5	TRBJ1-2	CASTRGGRGGYTF
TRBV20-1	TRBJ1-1	CSARYGTSDTEAFF
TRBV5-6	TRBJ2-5	CASSRISSGGETQYF
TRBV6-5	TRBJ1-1	CASSSSWGMNTEAFF
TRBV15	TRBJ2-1	CATSRGTSGGLYNEQFF
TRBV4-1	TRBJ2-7	CASSLRSGLAGVREQYF
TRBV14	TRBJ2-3	CASSPRQGGRPADTQYF
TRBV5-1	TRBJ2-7	CASSLAAGSYEQYF
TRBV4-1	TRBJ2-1	CASSQLGVYEQFF
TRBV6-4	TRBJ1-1	CASSPTENTEAFF
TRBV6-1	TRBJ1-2	CASSETAGENYGYTF
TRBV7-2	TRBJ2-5	CASSRPQGASRETQYF
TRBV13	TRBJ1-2	CASSLGLRDRGSAYTF
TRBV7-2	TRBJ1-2	CASSSTGGFNYGYTF
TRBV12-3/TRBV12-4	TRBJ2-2	CASSWGSGAGTGELFF
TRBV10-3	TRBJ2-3	CAISEQGPGVGNTQYF
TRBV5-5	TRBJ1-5	CASSLAGGVDQPQHF
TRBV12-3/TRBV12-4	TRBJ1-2	CASSTWGSYGYTF
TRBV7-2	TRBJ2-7	CASSVDRGLEQYF
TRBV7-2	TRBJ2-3	CASSLGDSRGDTQYF
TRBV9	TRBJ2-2	CASGVGQGNTGELFF
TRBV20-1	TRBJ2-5	CSASMTAGETQYF
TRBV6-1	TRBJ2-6	CASSATSGANVLTF
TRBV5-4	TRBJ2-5	CASSLGTETQYF
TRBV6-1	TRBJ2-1	CASSEDLAGGRDEQFF
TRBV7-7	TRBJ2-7	CASSLDSTSEQYF
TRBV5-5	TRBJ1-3	CASSLEALSGNTIYF
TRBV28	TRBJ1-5	CASSPGNRGTNQPQHF
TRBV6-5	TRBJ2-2	CASSYGAPSGGAGELFF
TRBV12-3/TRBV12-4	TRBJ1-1	CASSLFSGDAEAFF
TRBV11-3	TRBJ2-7	CASGLQGLSEQYF
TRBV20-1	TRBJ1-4	CSAFDRGGEKLFF
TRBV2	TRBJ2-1	CASSDRQGGGNNEQFF
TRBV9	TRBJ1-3	CASSEGTHSGNTIYF
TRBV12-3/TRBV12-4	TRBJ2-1	CASSITPGTGDFNEQFF
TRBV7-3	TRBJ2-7	CASSPRQSPFYEQYF
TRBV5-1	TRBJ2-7	CASSARTGTSGTVGYYEQYF
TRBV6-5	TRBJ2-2	CASSYSNPSGNTGELFF
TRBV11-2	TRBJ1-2	CASSLGTGSYGYTF